The clone carrying this T cell receptor beta chain has a single count. Its antigen remains unidentified. Amplification used 60 Vbeta primers and 13 Jbeta primers. Using immunoSEQ multiplex PCR, the repertoire was profiled, and TCRdb retains in-frame clones only, with some absent. This table has over 150,000 clones, over 70% appearing once. The source of the sample is a study of cytomegalovirus exposure and HLA in healthy donors. Findings of the study overall: Most of the TCR beta V segments (in an earlier analysis) were productive either about 87% or about 30% of the time.

This CDR3 region has 15 residues. CDR1 SGHDN and CDR2 FVKESK come from the germline V gene. Trimming cost V 1 base and J 1 base, with 9 bases left between them. The receptor was derived from a woman aged 50 to 60 in good health and CMV-seropositive. The rearrangement joins TRBV14 to TRBJ2-3; unclear D gene. Sample: PBMCs. CDR3 DNA sequence: TGTGCCAGCAGCCAAGTCCTAGGAGGCACAGATACGCAGTATTTT. Amino acid sequence: CASSQVLGGTDTQYF.